These T cell receptor beta chains were read from a single sample in a study of CD4 and CD8 cells across lung adenocarcinoma regions. TCRdb passed the PCR reads through MiXCR, listing each CDR3 protein once. The sample shows thousands of distinct CDR3 sequences, 52% of them seen only once. Material for sequencing was CD4+ T cells from the center of a lung tumor. Receptor source: a female donor with lung adenocarcinoma. The CD4 and CD8 labels of this study may be unreliable. Each CDR3 is given without its conserved first and last residue.

TRBV7-2,ASSFSSGESSYEQY
TRBV6-1,ASTPSAGGSNEQF
TRBV12-3/TRBV12-4,ASSLARAGITYNEQF
TRBV6-1,ASRNELAGGPQQY
TRBV6-5,ASSSYDRGGETQY
TRBV10-1,ASSERRLGTDTQY
TRBV5-1,ASSLAGSRETQY
TRBV6-5,ASSSGTGFGIQY
TRBV6-5,ASSYSTPRAEAF
TRBV10-1,ASSPGPTGELF
TRBV27,VSGETSYNEQF
TRBV6-1,ASRAGRAGANTQS
TRBV6-1,ASSTGSANVLT
TRBV6-2/TRBV6-3,ARGSGGGGTETQY
TRBV11-2,ATGPGTSGNLEQF
TRBV27,ASSKINNEQF
TRBV6-1,ASSDYASNQPQH
TRBV6-2/TRBV6-3,ASKSGYNEQF
TRBV6-1,ASRSVEHREQF
TRBV7-2,ASSLGRLPYTGELF
TRBV27,ASSPDGNYGYT
TRBV7-2,ASTLTYEQY
TRBV27,ASSPGLAGAHEQY
TRBV11-2,ASSLEGDTQY